Each of the 31 T cell receptor beta chains below was sequenced from the same sample in a study of CD8+ T cells in alopecia areata. Extraction and reverse transcription of RNA yielded cDNA as the sequencing template. Using immunoSEQ multiplex PCR, the repertoire was profiled, and TCRdb retains in-frame clones only, with some absent. The sample includes around 140,000 clones, almost 50% of them seen just once. Source: CD8+ T cells sorted from blood, taken at week 0. The receptors derive from a human donor with alopecia areata.

A few counts support this clone. The V and J genes are TRBV4-2 and TRBJ1-3; 11 bases agree with TRBD1. After removal of 1 base from V and 8 bases from J, the junction contained 13 bases not matched to a gene. CDR1 is LGHNA, CDR2 YNFKEQ, per germline. CDR3 length: 18 amino acids. The chain's CDR3 is CASSQVGTAGQGVDTIYF. The CDR3 nucleotides are TGTGCCAGCAGCCAAGTCGGGACGGCGGGACAGGGGGTTGACACCATATATTTT.

The chain combines TRBV15 with TRBJ1-5; D gene ambiguous. Germline CDR1 LNHNV, CDR2 YYDKDF (reference sequence). Trimming cost V 1 base and J 8 bases, with 15 bases left between them. The CDR3 has 15 amino acids. Here the CDR3 DNA reads TGTGCCACCAGCAGAGTTGGGAGGTCTTCGAAGCCCCAGCATTTT. Protein product: CATSRVGRSSKPQHF.

The genes are TRBV13 and TRBJ2-5, with 12 positions matching TRBD2. This CDR3 has 16 amino acids. Germline lookup yields CDR1 PRHDT and CDR2 FYEKMQ (reference sequence). Unmatched junction bases numbered 6, after V lost 5 bases and J lost 2 bases. CDR3 coding DNA: TGTGCCAGCAGCGAACGACTAGCGGGGGTACAAGAGACCCAGTACTTC. Its protein is CASSERLAGVQETQYF.

The V gene is TRBV6-5, the J gene TRBJ1-1; 7 bases are shared with TRBD1. Trimming took 1 base from V and 5 from J; bases not matched to a gene: 10. CDR1 is MNHEY and CDR2 is SVGAGI in the germline V gene. The CDR3 consists of 16 residues. Here the CDR3 DNA reads TGTGCCAGCAGTTACTGGACAGGCGGTGGCGCGACTGAAGCTTTCTTT. Translated, it gives CASSYWTGGGATEAFF.

This clone occurred a few times. V is TRBV6-5 and J is TRBJ2-7; either TRBD1 or TRBD2 may fit D (5 bases each). The CDR3 has 16 amino acids. Trimming removed 0 bases at V and 1 base at J, with 13 bases between. Germline V gene data show CDR1 as MNHEY and CDR2 as SVGAGI. The CDR3: CASSYSTGTVSYEQYF. CDR3 bases: TGTGCCAGCAGTTACTCCACCGGGACGGTGTCCTACGAGCAGTACTTC.

The chain uses TRBV18 and TRBJ1-5; D is ambiguous. The germline gives CDR1 KGHSH, CDR2 LQKENI. Trimming took 2 bases from V and 6 from J, leaving 8 bases between them. The CDR3 is made up of 13 amino acids. In nucleotides, the CDR3 is TGTGCCAGCTCACCAATTCCGGGTCAGCCCCAGCATTTT. Translation: CASSPIPGQPQHF.

This chain uses TRBV18 with TRBJ1-1; perhaps TRBD1 as D (5 bases). Trimming removed 2 bases from V and 1 base from J, with 8 bases in between. Germline values: CDR1 KGHSH, CDR2 LQKENI. The CDR3 spans 14 residues. CDR3 sequence: CASSPTGTNTEAFF. CDR3 nucleotide sequence: TGTGCCAGCTCACCAACCGGGACGAACACTGAAGCTTTCTTT. Combining the CDR3 with reference TRBV18 and TRBJ1-1 gives the whole variable domain NAGVMQNPRHLVRRRGQEARLRCSPMKGHSHVYWYRQLPEEGLKFMVYLQKENIIDESGMPKERFSAEFPKEGPSILRIQQVVRGDSAAYFCASSPTGTNTEAFFGQGTRLTVV.

This clone was observed a few times. The chain is built from TRBV29-1 and TRBJ2-7, with 12 bases identical to TRBD2. CDR3 size: 15 residues. V lost 2 bases, J lost 5 bases, and 7 bases stayed unmatched. Germline lookup yields CDR1 SQVTM and CDR2 ANQGSEA. The CDR3 bases are TGCAGCGTTGAACCTCTAGCGGGGGGGCTGAACGAGCAGTACTTC. This sequence encodes CSVEPLAGGLNEQYF.

This clone was observed a handful of times. The rearrangement uses TRBV10-3 and TRBJ2-7, with TRBD1 matching 8 bases. The CDR3 totals 14 residues. The germline CDR1 and CDR2 sequences are ENHRY and SYGVKD. V shed 10 bases, J shed 2 bases, and the junction held 10 bases outside the gene matches. The CDR3 protein is CATIDRGSAYEQYF. In nucleotides, the CDR3 is TGTGCCACCATAGACAGGGGATCAGCCTACGAGCAGTACTTC.

The chain couples TRBV14 to TRBJ2-6; D gene uncertain. Trimming removed 0 bases from V and 0 bases from J, with 12 bases in between. Per germline, CDR1 SGHDN and CDR2 FVKESK. This CDR3 has 18 residues. This CDR3 is CASSQDGGRSSGANVLTF. The CDR3 DNA is TGTGCCAGCAGCCAAGATGGTGGCCGAAGCTCTGGGGCCAACGTCCTGACTTTC. The full variable domain, its missing parts supplied by reference TRBV14 and TRBJ2-6, is EAGVTQFPSHSVIEKGQTVTLRCDPISGHDNLYWYRRVMGKEIKFLLHFVKESKQDESGMPNNRFLAERTGGTYSTLKVQPAELEDSGVYFCASSQDGGRSSGANVLTFGAGSRLTVL.

Details on this clone: A junction end diverges from the germline sequence, so it may reflect a read error. This chain connects TRBV30 to TRBJ1-1; D unresolved. Looked up from germline, CDR1 is GTSNPN and CDR2 is SVGIG (reference sequence). This CDR3 comprises 11 residues. CDR3 region: CPWSGGTEAFF. Written as DNA, the CDR3 is TGTCCCTGGAGTGGTGGGACTGAAGCTTTCTTT.

The V call is TRBV4-2, the J call TRBJ1-5; D unresolved. Trimming removed 1 base at V and 2 bases at J, with 12 bases between. This CDR3 spans 16 amino acids. Germline V gene data show CDR1 as LGHNA and CDR2 as YNFKEQ. In DNA, the CDR3 is TGTGCCAGCAGCCAAGTACTGGGTGAGGGCAATCAGCCCCAGCATTTT. As protein: CASSQVLGEGNQPQHF.

This clone was found a few times. This rearrangement joins TRBV7-2 to TRBJ2-5; D possibly corresponds to TRBD2 (5 bases). There are 14 residues in the CDR3. The V gene lost 6 bases and the J gene lost 5 bases, with 16 bases spanning the gap. Germline CDR1 is SGHTA and CDR2 is FQGNSA. CDR3 loop: CASSLVGSRETQYF. CDR3 coding DNA: TGTGCCAGCAGTTTGGTTGGGAGCCGTGAGACCCAGTACTTC.

V gene TRBV7-9 combines with J gene TRBJ1-2, with D maybe TRBD1 (6 bases). V was cut by 5 bases and J by 2 bases, with 15 bases left in between. The CDR3 totals 15 residues. The germline V gene encodes CDR1 SEHNR and CDR2 FQNEAQ (reference sequence). The CDR3 loop is CASSPPSRGNYGYTF. The DNA for the CDR3 is TGTGCCAGCAGCCCTCCCTCCAGGGGCAACTATGGCTACACCTTC.

A few counts support this clone. The J gene is TRBJ1-1, the V gene TRBV13; D is unclear. This CDR3 is 14 amino acids long. The V gene's germline CDR1 is PRHDT and CDR2 FYEKMQ (reference sequence). Trimming removed 2 bases from V and 1 base from J, with 8 bases in between. CDR3 residues: CASSLLDQNTEAFF. The CDR3 bases are TGTGCCAGCAGCTTATTGGACCAGAACACTGAAGCTTTCTTT.

The rearrangement joins TRBV19 to TRBJ2-1; 9 positions agree with TRBD2. CDR1 and CDR2 from the germline V gene are LNHDA and SQIVND (reference sequence). V was clipped by 3 bases and J by 9 bases; unmatched bases: 9. The CDR3 runs to 15 residues. The CDR3 spells CASSIGGGGVVEQFF. CDR3 in DNA: TGTGCCAGTAGTATCGGAGGCGGGGGGGTCGTTGAGCAGTTCTTC. Full variable domain (outside the CDR3, taken from reference TRBV19 and TRBJ2-1): DGGITQSPKYLFRKEGQNVTLSCEQNLNHDAMYWYRQDPGQGLRLIYYSQIVNDFQKGDIAEGYSVSREKKESFPLTVTSAQKNPTAFYLCASSIGGGGVVEQFFGPGTRLTVL.

This clone was seen only a few times. This chain connects TRBV5-1 to TRBJ2-7; maybe TRBD1 (6 bases). Germline CDR1 SGHRS, CDR2 YFSETQ. The V and J ends lost 2 bases and 10 bases respectively, with 13 bases between them. This CDR3 comprises 12 residues. The CDR3 spells CASSLGGKEQYF. CDR3 nucleotides: TGCGCCAGCAGCTTAGGGGGAAAAGAACAGTACTTC.

Remarks on this clone: At the DNA level, this CDR3 is encoded by other sequences in the same sample as well. CDR3 DNA: TGCGCCAGCAGCCAAGTCGGGGGCCAAGAGACCCAGTACTTC. It yields the protein CASSQVGGQETQYF. The rearrangement joins TRBV4-1 to TRBJ2-5; a possible D gene is TRBD2 (6 bases). V lost 1 base to trimming and J lost 1 base, with 7 bases between them. This CDR3 is 14 amino acids long. The germline CDR1 and CDR2 sequences are MGHRA and YSYEKL.

The chain carries TRBV30 and TRBJ2-7; the D gene is possibly TRBD2 (6 bases). The CDR3 loop spans 13 amino acids. Germline V CDR1 and CDR2: GTSNPN, SVGIG (reference sequence). V lost 4 bases to trimming and J lost 5 bases, with 15 bases between them. CDR3 loop: CAWKEGQLDEQYF. Written as DNA, the CDR3 is TGTGCCTGGAAGGAGGGGCAGTTAGACGAGCAGTACTTC.

Details on this clone: Different DNA sequences within this sample yield the same CDR3. This rearrangement joins TRBV13 to TRBJ2-7; D may be TRBD2 (5 bases). Trimming left V 3 bases short and J 0 bases short, with 6 bases between. The CDR3 is 13 amino acids. CDR1 and CDR2 (germline): PRHDT, FYEKMQ (reference sequence). CDR3 sequence reads: CASSLRDSYEQYF. Written as DNA, the CDR3 is TGTGCCAGCAGCTTGAGGGACTCCTACGAGCAGTACTTC.

V usage is TRBV7-9 and J usage is TRBJ1-6; 9 bases agree with TRBD1. The CDR3 consists of 14 residues. V lost 8 bases, J lost 9 bases, and 8 bases stayed unmatched. The germline CDR1 and CDR2 sequences are SEHNR and FQNEAQ (reference sequence). For the CDR3, the DNA is TGTGCCAGCCGAATCGGGACAGGGAGTTCACCCCTCCACTTT. This encodes CASRIGTGSSPLHF.

This chain links TRBV30 with TRBJ2-3; D is undetermined. Trimming cost V 2 bases and J 0 bases, with 3 bases left between them. CDR1 and CDR2 (germline): GTSNPN, SVGIG (reference sequence). This CDR3 comprises 12 residues. The CDR3 region has the DNA TGTGCCTGGAGTCCAAGCACAGATACGCAGTATTTT. This encodes CAWSPSTDTQYF.

In DNA form, the CDR3 reads TGTGCCAGCAGCTTAGACGGGGGAGATACGCAGTATTTT. It encodes CASSLDGGDTQYF. V is TRBV7-8 and J is TRBJ2-3; a weak D match, TRBD2 (6 bases). CDR3 length: 13 amino acids. V lost 1 base and J lost 5, with 7 bases in between. Germline assignment: CDR1 SGHVS and CDR2 FQNEAQ.

This clone was detected only once. The chain uses TRBV18 and TRBJ2-7; the D is unclear. Per germline, CDR1 KGHSH and CDR2 LQKENI. The CDR3 contains 12 residues. Trimming removed 6 bases from V and 6 bases from J, with 12 bases in between. The CDR3 nucleotides read TGTGCCAGCTCCGGGCGGCTGGCCGAGCAGTACTTC. This gives the protein CASSGRLAEQYF.

The chain employs TRBV30 and TRBJ2-7, with D possibly TRBD1 on 6 matching bases. The CDR3 totals 12 residues. The germline V and J ends were trimmed by 6 bases and 0 bases, with 9 bases remaining between them. Germline V gene lookup returns CDR1 GTSNPN and CDR2 SVGIG (reference sequence). CDR3 sequence reads: CACWTASYEQYF. CDR3 DNA: TGTGCCTGTTGGACAGCCTCCTACGAGCAGTACTTC.

This clone has just a few counts. This chain connects TRBV29-1 to TRBJ2-1; 12 bases match TRBD1. V was pared by 7 bases and J by 4 bases, with 5 bases of the junction left unmatched. This CDR3 has 14 residues. The V gene's germline CDR1 is SQVTM and CDR2 ANQGSEA. The DNA of the CDR3 is TGCAGCGGGGGGACAGGGGGCTTGTACAATGAGCAGTTCTTC. It encodes CSGGTGGLYNEQFF.

Points on this clone: Different DNA sequences within this sample yield the same CDR3. This chain joins TRBV27 and TRBJ2-7, with a weak D call TRBD2 (6 bases). V was pared by 2 bases and J by 5 bases, with 13 bases between. The CDR3 has 14 residues. Germline V gene sequence: CDR1 MNHEY, CDR2 SMNVEV (reference sequence). The CDR3 DNA sequence: TGTGCCAGCAGTTTAAGGCAGGGCGGGAACGAGCAGTACTTC. Translation gives CASSLRQGGNEQYF.

The rearrangement uses TRBV29-1 and TRBJ1-2, with 7 bases that match TRBD1. J lost 0 bases, V lost 7 bases, and 5 bases had no gene match. Per germline, CDR1 SQVTM and CDR2 ANQGSEA. This CDR3 region has 13 residues. This CDR3 reads CSAGTVPNYGYTF. CDR3 bases: TGCAGCGCCGGGACAGTTCCTAACTATGGCTACACCTTC.

At least ten counts were recorded for this clone. J is TRBJ2-6 and V is TRBV15; D unclear. The germline V gene has CDR1 LNHNV and CDR2 YYDKDF (reference sequence). CDR3 length: 15 residues. Deletions cut 8 bases from V and 0 bases from J, with 11 bases between. The CDR3 bases are TGTGCCACCGCACAACAGACCTCTGGGGCCAACGTCCTGACTTTC. Protein sequence: CATAQQTSGANVLTF.

The chain couples TRBV30 to TRBJ1-1; possible D gene TRBD1, 5 bases. The V end lost 3 bases, the J end lost 1 base, and 18 bases lay between the germline ends. CDR1 and CDR2 (germline): GTSNPN, SVGIG (reference sequence). CDR3 length: 16 amino acids. CDR3 sequence (DNA): TGTGCCTGGAGGCCTCCCTATTCGGGGCCGAACACTGAAGCTTTCTTT. Protein: CAWRPPYSGPNTEAFF.

This chain connects TRBV7-9 to TRBJ1-1, with 7 positions matching TRBD1. From germline, CDR1 is SEHNR and CDR2 FQNEAQ (reference sequence). The V gene end was trimmed by 3 bases and the J gene end by 4 bases; junction bases not matched to a gene: 5. CDR3 size: 14 residues. The CDR3 region is CASSFSSGGTEAFF. The CDR3 DNA sequence: TGTGCCAGCAGCTTCTCGTCAGGGGGCACTGAAGCTTTCTTT.